This passage covers 14 T cell receptor beta chains from one sample sequenced in a study of metastatic and nonmetastatic thyroid tumors. Ahead of thyroid surgery, no patient had received treatment of any kind. TCRdb re-clonotyped the PCR reads via MiXCR. The sample records around 17,000 clones, 25% to 35% being singletons. Material: tumor tissue. The origin of the receptors is a female donor with papillary thyroid cancer or a benign thyroid nodule (not recorded which). Some clones in this sample may be carry-over from other donors' samples.

This clone was found many times. The rearrangement joins TRBV6-2 or TRBV6-3 to TRBJ2-3; D possibly corresponds to TRBD2 (6 bases). Germline CDR1 MNHEY, CDR2 SVGEGT. The CDR3 spans 14 residues. With 4 bases removed from V and 2 bases from J, the gap between germline ends came to 10 bases. CDR3 coding DNA: TGTGCCAGCAGTTTCGGAGGGCCCACAGATACGCAGTATTTT. This codes for CASSFGGPTDTQYF.

The V and J genes are TRBV2 and TRBJ2-1; D is uncertain. Germline V gene data show CDR1 as SNHLY and CDR2 as FYNNEI. Trimming cost V 0 bases and J 1 base, with 10 bases left between them. The CDR3 spans 16 residues. The CDR3 loop reads CASSEAEVASYNEQFF. CDR3 in DNA: TGTGCCAGCAGTGAAGCTGAAGTCGCTTCCTACAATGAGCAGTTCTTC.

This clone was seen at least ten times. The CDR3 nucleotides are TGCAGTGCTAGAGACAGAGTAGCGGGAGTGGACGAGCAGTACTTC. This encodes CSARDRVAGVDEQYF. The rearrangement links TRBV20-1 to TRBJ2-7; TRBD2 aligns across 9 bases. V shed 0 bases and J 5 bases; nucleotides not matched to a gene: 8. Germline V gene data show CDR1 as DFQATT and CDR2 as SNEGSKA (reference sequence). The CDR3 totals 15 residues.

The genes are TRBV20-1 and TRBJ2-7, with 12 positions matching TRBD2. Germline CDR1 and CDR2: DFQATT and SNEGSKA (reference sequence). The ends lost 3 bases at V and 5 bases at J; junction bases unmatched: 5. The CDR3 extends over 14 amino acids. CDR3 DNA: TGCAGTGCTAGGAGACTAGCGGGGGCCCACGAGCAGTACTTC. Translating gives CSARRLAGAHEQYF.

This clone was seen more than once but under ten times. This could be a read error, since a much larger clone is one nucleotide away. V and J are TRBV4-1 and TRBJ2-5, with 8 bases lining up with TRBD1. V gave up 2 bases and J gave up 1 base; unmatched junction bases: 6. The CDR3 consists of 16 residues. CDR1 and CDR2 (germline): MGHRA, YSYEKL. The CDR3 DNA sequence: TGCGCCAGCAGCCAATTAGCAGGGGGCACCCAAGAGACCCAGTACTTC. Translating gives CASSQLAGGTQETQYF.

This clone has at least ten counts. The gene calls are TRBV20-1 and TRBJ2-5; D might be TRBD2 (5 bases). The ends were cut back, 1 base at V and 7 bases at J, with 16 bases in the middle. CDR3 length: 14 amino acids. Germline lookup yields CDR1 DFQATT and CDR2 SNEGSKA (reference sequence). The CDR3 nucleotides read TGCAGTGCTAGAGTTCGGGCAGCTCGGGGGACCCAGTACTTC. It translates to CSARVRAARGTQYF.

In this sample, this clone turned up a few times. The chain couples TRBV13 to TRBJ2-1; no definite D call. CDR1 and CDR2 from the germline V gene are PRHDT and FYEKMQ (reference sequence). V was shortened by 5 bases and J by 7 bases, with 18 bases between the two germline ends. CDR3 length: 15 amino acids. The CDR3 loop reads CASSPKGMGVNEQFF. The CDR3 bases are TGTGCCAGCAGCCCCAAGGGCATGGGCGTAAATGAGCAGTTCTTC.

In regard to this clone: Mismatch with germline at one junction end may stem from a read error. This rearrangement joins TRBV5-5 to TRBJ2-7; the D gene is possibly TRBD1 (5 bases). The CDR3 has 15 residues. Germline V gene sequence: CDR1 SGHKS, CDR2 YYEKEE (reference sequence). CDR3 DNA: TGTGCCAGCAGGCATACAGGCGACCTCACCTACGAGCATTACTTC. Amino acid sequence: CASRHTGDLTYEHYF.

For this clone: This sequence may be a read error, since a much larger clone differs from it by one base. The V call is TRBV30, the J call TRBJ1-3, with TRBD1 identical over 8 bases. The CDR3 sequence is 16 residues long. The trim removed 6 bases at V and 4 bases at J, leaving 14 bases unmatched. Germline lookup yields CDR1 GTSNPN and CDR2 SVGIG (reference sequence). The CDR3, as DNA: TGTGCCTGTACGCTCGGCAGGGGGCAATCCGGAAACACCATATATTTT. Amino acids: CACTLGRGQSGNTIYF.

This clone has more than one count but fewer than ten. The chain combines TRBV3-1 with TRBJ1-1; no clear D gene. This CDR3 has 16 residues. Germline-derived CDR1 and CDR2 are LGHDT and YNNKEL (reference sequence). V was clipped by 0 bases and J by 2 bases, with 13 bases between them. The CDR3 nucleotides are TGTGCCAGCAGCCAAGATCGGGCAGGCAGAAACACTGAAGCTTTCTTT. It is translated as CASSQDRAGRNTEAFF.

By frequency in the sample, this clone is medium-sized. CDR3 sequence: CAISESAGGYEQYF. The CDR3 DNA follows: TGTGCCATCAGTGAGTCGGCAGGGGGCTACGAGCAGTACTTC. The chain combines TRBV10-3 with TRBJ2-7, with TRBD1 identical over 7 bases. The CDR3 length is 14 residues. Germline loops: CDR1 ENHRY, CDR2 SYGVKD. Germline trimming cut 0 bases from V and 3 bases from J; bases unmatched to any gene: 2.

Judged by abundance, this clone is medium-sized. V usage is TRBV9 and J usage is TRBJ2-1; TRBD2 matches 10 bases. Trimming at V came to 4 bases and at J to 8 bases, leaving 9 bases not matched to a gene. The germline V gene has CDR1 SGDLS and CDR2 YYNGEE. The CDR3 sequence is 15 residues long. The CDR3 spells CASSHGTSVTDEQFF. For the CDR3, the DNA is TGTGCCAGCAGCCACGGGACTAGCGTGACGGATGAGCAGTTCTTC. Full variable domain (outside the CDR3, taken from reference TRBV9 and TRBJ2-1): DSGVTQTPKHLITATGQRVTLRCSPRSGDLSVYWYQQSLDQGLQFLIQYYNGEERAKGNILERFSAQQFPDLHSELNLSSLELGDSALYFCASSHGTSVTDEQFFGPGTRLTVL.

On this clone: As the CDR3 is not closed by the conserved phenylalanine or tryptophan, this likely results from a read error. The limits of the CDR3 on the DNA are not certain, so only TCRdb's listed CDR3 is given. J is TRBJ2-5 and V is TRBV15; TRBD1, the table's D call, was not compared with the DNA. The CDR3 is made up of 16 amino acids, end residues included. CDR1 LNHNV and CDR2 YYDKDF come from the germline V gene (reference sequence). The CDR3 sequence: CATSRGTGGQQETKYL.

The chain uses TRBV27 and TRBJ2-3, with TRBD1 matching 7 bases. Germline values: CDR1 MNHEY, CDR2 SMNVEV (reference sequence). The CDR3 covers 14 residues. V was clipped by 5 bases and J by 3 bases; unmatched bases: 5. The CDR3 is CASSTGDTTDTQYF. CDR3 nucleotide sequence: TGTGCCAGCAGTACAGGGGATACGACAGATACGCAGTATTTT.